This entry lists 20 T cell receptor beta chains sequenced from one sample in a study of blood T cell repertoires in COVID-19. Assay used: immunoSEQ multiplex PCR; TCRdb lists only in-frame clones, some missing. The profile covers 250,000 to 400,000 clones, with 85% appearing a single time and around 1.9% taken by the ten largest. Sequenced input: PBMCs or T cells enriched from blood (not recorded which). All receptors derive from a woman aged 25 to 45 who had been exposed to COVID-19.

CDR3 DNA: TGTGCCAGCAGTGTACAGGGGGCTACGGATTCACCCCTCCACTTT. It encodes CASSVQGATDSPLHF. The J gene is TRBJ1-6, the V gene TRBV2; 9 positions match TRBD1. The CDR3 runs 15 residues. Per germline, CDR1 SNHLY and CDR2 FYNNEI. The V segment lost 4 bases and the J segment 8 bases; nucleotides outside the gene matches: 6.

J is TRBJ1-4 and V is TRBV24-1; D unclear. The germline V gene has CDR1 KGHDR and CDR2 SFDVKD. Trimming took off 7 bases at V and 2 bases at J, with 13 bases between the two ends. This CDR3 contains 15 residues. The CDR3 spells CATRISGGTNEKLFF. Here the CDR3 DNA reads TGTGCCACCAGGATAAGTGGAGGGACTAATGAAAAACTGTTTTTT.

This chain uses TRBV7-9 with TRBJ1-1; 10 bases match TRBD1. V gave up 5 bases and J gave up 3 bases; unmatched junction bases: 9. CDR3 length: 16 amino acids. The germline V gene encodes CDR1 SEHNR and CDR2 FQNEAQ (reference sequence). Here the CDR3 reads CASSLPGQGRHTEAFF. The CDR3, as DNA: TGTGCCAGCAGCCTACCGGGACAGGGGAGGCACACTGAAGCTTTCTTT. The whole variable domain, filled in from reference TRBV7-9 and TRBJ1-1, reads DTGVSQNPRHKITKRGQNVTFRCDPISEHNRLYWYRQTLGQGPEFLTYFQNEAQLEKSRLLSDRFSAERPKGSFSTLEIQRTEQGDSAMYLCASSLPGQGRHTEAFFGQGTRLTVV.

This clone was found a few times. This sequence joins TRBV19 and TRBJ2-1; 15 bases match TRBD2. The germline CDR1 and CDR2 sequences are LNHDA and SQIVND (reference sequence). This CDR3 has 12 amino acids. With 8 bases clipped from V and 10 bases from J, the junction kept 0 bases outside the gene matches. The CDR3 loop is CASGLAGGEQFF. The CDR3 DNA sequence: TGTGCCAGTGGACTAGCGGGAGGGGAGCAGTTCTTC. Filled out from reference TRBV19 and TRBJ2-1, the complete variable domain reads DGGITQSPKYLFRKEGQNVTLSCEQNLNHDAMYWYRQDPGQGLRLIYYSQIVNDFQKGDIAEGYSVSREKKESFPLTVTSAQKNPTAFYLCASGLAGGEQFFGPGTRLTVL.

This clone has a count of ten or more. This chain links TRBV23-1 with TRBJ2-7; D may be TRBD2 (6 bases). TRBV23-1 carries the ORF label, with uncertain function. The germline V and J ends were trimmed by 6 bases and 9 bases, with 30 bases remaining between them. This CDR3 spans 17 amino acids. CDR3 coding DNA: TGCGCCAGCAGCCCCTCCCCTAGCGTTGAAGGAGCAATTGGGCAGTACTTC. Translating gives CASSPSPSVEGAIGQYF.

The gene calls are TRBV10-3 and TRBJ2-6; D not resolved. CDR1 is ENHRY and CDR2 is SYGVKD in the germline V gene. V gave up 0 bases and J gave up 0 bases, with 6 bases separating them. The CDR3 sequence is 16 residues long. CDR3 loop: CAISESASSGANVLTF. The CDR3 nucleotides are TGTGCCATCAGTGAGTCTGCGTCCTCTGGGGCCAACGTCCTGACTTTC.

The chain carries TRBV7-9 and TRBJ2-3, with 12 bases matching TRBD2. The germline CDR1 and CDR2 sequences are SEHNR and FQNEAQ (reference sequence). The CDR3 loop spans 17 amino acids. The V and J ends lost 6 bases and 2 bases, in that order; junction bases with no gene match: 9. For the CDR3, the DNA is TGTGCCAGCAGTCAGAAGCTAGCGGGGGGGTTCACAGATACGCAGTATTTT. Its protein product is CASSQKLAGGFTDTQYF.

The rearrangement joins TRBV4-1 to TRBJ1-5, with D unclear. The germline gives CDR1 MGHRA, CDR2 YSYEKL. The CDR3 contains 14 residues. V was shortened by 1 base and J by 2 bases, with 6 bases between the two germline ends. For the CDR3, the DNA is TGCGCCAGCAGCCAAGGTGCAGGCAATCAGCCCCAGCATTTT. Residues: CASSQGAGNQPQHF.

This clone showed up just a few times. As DNA, the CDR3 is TGTGCCAGCAGGGACAGCATCATGAACACTGAAGCTTTCTTT. Translated, it gives CASRDSIMNTEAFF. The chain is built from TRBV28 and TRBJ1-1, with a possible D match to TRBD1 (6 bases). The length of the CDR3 is 14 residues. With 6 bases removed from V and 0 bases from J, the gap between germline ends came to 11 bases. Germline loops: CDR1 MDHEN, CDR2 SYDVKM.

V and J are TRBV2 and TRBJ2-7; no reliable D call. V lost 8 bases and J lost 0, with 14 bases in between. The CDR3 has 14 amino acids. Germline V gene lookup returns CDR1 SNHLY and CDR2 FYNNEI. The CDR3 is CASGLDSNSYEQYF. In nucleotides, the CDR3 is TGTGCCAGCGGCCTTGACTCTAACTCCTACGAGCAGTACTTC.

The V gene is TRBV5-1, the J gene TRBJ2-7, with TRBD2 matching over 15 bases. V was pared by 4 bases and J by 5 bases, with 22 bases of the junction left unmatched. The CDR3 runs 21 residues. The germline V gene encodes CDR1 SGHRS and CDR2 YFSETQ. The CDR3 DNA reads TGCGCCAGCAGCAGTAAAACAGGATCGCTGGGACTAGCGGGAGGTGCCCACGAGCAGTACTTC. Residues: CASSSKTGSLGLAGGAHEQYF.

This chain connects TRBV7-9 to TRBJ2-5; D may be TRBD2 (5 bases). CDR3 length: 13 amino acids. V was clipped by 5 bases and J by 5 bases, with 12 bases between them. CDR1 and CDR2 from the germline V gene are SEHNR and FQNEAQ (reference sequence). CDR3 region: CASSGWESETQYF. In DNA form, the CDR3 reads TGTGCCAGCAGCGGATGGGAGTCGGAGACCCAGTACTTC.

This chain connects TRBV7-6 to TRBJ2-7, with 7 bases lining up with TRBD1. CDR1 is SGHVS and CDR2 is FNYEAQ in the germline V gene. Trimming took 0 bases from V and 7 from J; bases not matched to a gene: 6. This CDR3 region has 14 residues. DNA for the CDR3: TGTGCCAGCAGCTTAGCGACAGGGACGGGGGAGCAGTACTTC. Protein sequence: CASSLATGTGEQYF.

This chain connects TRBV2 to TRBJ1-1, with no clear D. V dropped 4 bases and J dropped 1 base, with 10 bases sitting between them. The CDR3 has 14 amino acids. CDR1 SNHLY and CDR2 FYNNEI come from the germline V gene. The DNA for the CDR3 is TGTGCCAGCAGTGTACTTCGGGGGAACACTGAAGCTTTCTTT. The encoded protein is CASSVLRGNTEAFF.

A few counts support this clone. This chain connects TRBV20-1 to TRBJ2-3; tentatively, D is TRBD1 (6 bases). Trimming took off 7 bases at V and 9 bases at J, with 14 bases between the two ends. CDR3 length equals 11 residues. The V gene's germline CDR1 is DFQATT and CDR2 SNEGSKA (reference sequence). The CDR3 spells CSGTDRETQYF. CDR3 nucleotides: TGCAGTGGGACAGATAGGGAAACGCAGTATTTT.

The chain links TRBV4-1 to TRBJ1-2, with 7 bases identical to TRBD1. Germline CDR1 MGHRA, CDR2 YSYEKL. The CDR3 runs to 18 residues. Trimming took 0 bases from V and 0 from J; bases not matched to a gene: 10. DNA of the CDR3: TGCGCCAGCAGCCAAGATGAACAGGGGTTTGGAGCTAACTATGGCTACACCTTC. Translated, it gives CASSQDEQGFGANYGYTF.

The chain uses TRBV12-3 or TRBV12-4 and TRBJ2-5; possibly TRBD1 for D (6 bases). The CDR3 totals 13 residues. V lost 5 bases and J lost 5, with 12 bases in between. CDR3 sequence reads: CASSPTGWETQYF. CDR3 sequence (DNA): TGTGCCAGCAGTCCAACAGGGTGGGAGACCCAGTACTTC.

For this clone: The same CDR3 also results from other DNA sequences found in this sample. CDR3 region: CASQQGGNQPQHF. The CDR3 DNA follows: TGTGCCAGCCAACAGGGAGGCAATCAGCCCCAGCATTTT. V is TRBV28 and J is TRBJ1-5; TRBD1 is a possible D gene (6 bases). Germline loops: CDR1 MDHEN, CDR2 SYDVKM. The CDR3 has 13 residues. V was clipped by 8 bases and J by 2 bases, with 10 bases between them.

The chain joins TRBV7-9 to TRBJ2-1, with D possibly matching TRBD1 (6 bases). With 5 bases removed from V and 4 bases from J, the gap between germline ends came to 15 bases. CDR1 is SEHNR and CDR2 is FQNEAQ in the germline V gene (reference sequence). This CDR3 comprises 15 residues. The CDR3 here is CASSTPHRAYNEQFF. CDR3 sequence (DNA): TGTGCCAGCAGCACGCCCCACAGGGCTTACAATGAGCAGTTCTTC.

The CDR3 here is CATSRDRHGELFF. The CDR3 DNA sequence: TGTGCCACCAGCAGAGATAGACACGGGGAGCTGTTTTTT. The chain has TRBV15 and TRBJ2-2, with D hard to call. V lost 0 bases to trimming and J lost 7 bases, with 6 bases between them. The CDR3 consists of 13 residues. Germline loops: CDR1 LNHNV, CDR2 YYDKDF (reference sequence).